These T cell receptor beta chains were read from a single sample in a study of molecular identifiers for immune sequencing clone quantification. TCRdb reanalysed the PCR reads using MiXCR and keeps one entry per CDR3 protein. Here the sample spans some 91,000 distinct CDR3 sequences, approximately 25% being singletons. The sequencing sample was made of naive CD8+ T cells from blood, with Jurkat cell RNA spiked in. The receptors shown here come from a human donor in good health. Some libraries in this study had Jurkat cell RNA spiked in. Both conserved end residues are trimmed from each CDR3. Each record gives: CDR3 protein, J gene, V gene, D gene. D genes are given only for firm matches.

CDR3aa: ASSSRGDTEAF
j_gene: TRBJ1-1
v_gene: TRBV28
d_gene: NA

CDR3aa: ASSYYPQAGDYNEQF
j_gene: TRBJ2-1
v_gene: TRBV6-2/TRBV6-3
d_gene: TRBD2

CDR3aa: ASSAIPSWDTSSYEQY
j_gene: TRBJ2-7
v_gene: TRBV25-1
d_gene: NA

CDR3aa: SAREGVTNYGYT
j_gene: TRBJ1-2
v_gene: TRBV20-1
d_gene: NA

CDR3aa: ASSRERGTVGDNEQF
j_gene: TRBJ2-1
v_gene: TRBV4-2
d_gene: TRBD1

CDR3aa: ASRLSEGYNQPQH
j_gene: TRBJ1-5
v_gene: TRBV6-2/TRBV6-3
d_gene: NA

CDR3aa: ASSSFDRVSYEQY
j_gene: TRBJ2-7
v_gene: TRBV28
d_gene: NA

CDR3aa: AWSVGDSYEQY
j_gene: TRBJ2-7
v_gene: TRBV30
d_gene: TRBD1

CDR3aa: ASSELGAENIQY
j_gene: TRBJ2-4
v_gene: TRBV6-1
d_gene: NA

CDR3aa: ASSRASSSGNTIY
j_gene: TRBJ1-3
v_gene: TRBV9
d_gene: NA

CDR3aa: ATYKLENTGELF
j_gene: TRBJ2-2
v_gene: TRBV28
d_gene: NA

CDR3aa: ASSFRGGSTDTQY
j_gene: TRBJ2-3
v_gene: TRBV12-3/TRBV12-4
d_gene: NA

CDR3aa: ASRAGSYNEQF
j_gene: TRBJ2-1
v_gene: TRBV6-5
d_gene: NA

CDR3aa: ASSTGGSYEQY
j_gene: TRBJ2-7
v_gene: TRBV11-2
d_gene: TRBD2

CDR3aa: AWRRTPGFPEAF
j_gene: TRBJ1-1
v_gene: TRBV30
d_gene: NA